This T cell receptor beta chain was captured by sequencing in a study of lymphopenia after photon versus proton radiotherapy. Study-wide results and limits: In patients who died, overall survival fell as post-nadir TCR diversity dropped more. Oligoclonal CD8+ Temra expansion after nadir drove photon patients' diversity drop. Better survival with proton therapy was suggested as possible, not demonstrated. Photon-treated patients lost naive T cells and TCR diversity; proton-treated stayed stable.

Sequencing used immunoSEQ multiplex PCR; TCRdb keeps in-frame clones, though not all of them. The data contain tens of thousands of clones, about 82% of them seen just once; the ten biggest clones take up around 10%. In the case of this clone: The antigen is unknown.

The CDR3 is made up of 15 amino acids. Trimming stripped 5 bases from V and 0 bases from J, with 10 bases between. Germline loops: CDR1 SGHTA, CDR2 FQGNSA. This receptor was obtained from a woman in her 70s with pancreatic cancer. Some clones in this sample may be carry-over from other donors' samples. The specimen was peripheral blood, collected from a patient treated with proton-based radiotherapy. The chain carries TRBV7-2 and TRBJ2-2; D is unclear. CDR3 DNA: TGTGCCAGCAGCCCCCGGACCGCGAACACCGGGGAGCTGTTTTTT. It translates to CASSPRTANTGELFF.